These T cell receptor beta chains were read from a single sample in a study of T cell changes during pregnancy in multiple sclerosis. TCRdb's table, derived via immunoSEQ multiplex PCR, lists solely in-frame clones and lacks some. The sample yields tens of thousands of clones, 91% seen once. Material: CD4+ T cells from peripheral blood mononuclear cells, obtained in the second trimester of pregnancy. These receptors originate from a female donor in good health, enrolled as a control in a pregnancy study. CDR3s include the opening cysteine and the closing phenylalanine or tryptophan. Fields, in order: J gene, clone size, D gene, V gene, CDR3 protein, CDR3 DNA. The D gene is left open where the match is weak. Clone size is not always given. Where it is, it says once, few, many or a class for expanded clones.

j_call: TRBJ2-7
clone_size: -
d_call: -
v_call: TRBV20-1
cdr3_aa: CSAIDNSEQYF
cdr3_nt: TGCAGTGCTATTGATAACAGCGAGCAGTACTTC

j_call: TRBJ2-7
clone_size: -
d_call: TRBD1
v_call: TRBV6-1
cdr3_aa: CASSGDRGAYYEQYF
cdr3_nt: TGTGCCAGCAGTGGGGACAGGGGGGCTTACTACGAGCAGTACTTC

j_call: TRBJ2-1
clone_size: few
d_call: TRBD1
v_call: TRBV7-2
cdr3_aa: CAITKRGTGRYNEQFF
cdr3_nt: TGTGCCATAACAAAACGGGGGACAGGGAGATACAATGAGCAGTTCTTC

j_call: TRBJ2-7
clone_size: -
d_call: TRBD1
v_call: TRBV5-4
cdr3_aa: CASSQRDRAYEQYF
cdr3_nt: TGTGCCAGCAGCCAAAGGGACAGGGCCTACGAGCAGTACTTC

j_call: TRBJ2-3
clone_size: -
d_call: -
v_call: TRBV18
cdr3_aa: CASSPRDGGASDTQYF
cdr3_nt: TGTGCCAGCTCACCCCGGGATGGGGGGGCTTCAGATACGCAGTATTTT

j_call: TRBJ2-3
clone_size: -
d_call: -
v_call: TRBV18
cdr3_aa: CASSPSGLWADTQYF
cdr3_nt: TGTGCCAGCTCACCGTCGGGGTTGTGGGCAGATACGCAGTATTTT

j_call: TRBJ2-3
clone_size: -
d_call: TRBD2
v_call: TRBV4-2
cdr3_aa: CASSHKAGPTDTQYF
cdr3_nt: TGTGCCAGCAGCCATAAAGCGGGGCCCACAGATACGCAGTATTTT

j_call: TRBJ2-7
clone_size: -
d_call: -
v_call: TRBV20-1
cdr3_aa: CSAPVSYEQYF
cdr3_nt: TGCAGTGCTCCGGTATCCTACGAGCAGTACTTC

j_call: TRBJ2-1
clone_size: -
d_call: -
v_call: TRBV20-1
cdr3_aa: CSRGGNNEQFF
cdr3_nt: TGCAGTAGGGGGGGAAACAATGAGCAGTTCTTC

j_call: TRBJ2-3
clone_size: -
d_call: -
v_call: TRBV10-2
cdr3_aa: CASRGPLSYTDTQYF
cdr3_nt: TGCGCCAGCCGTGGGCCGCTCTCTTACACAGATACGCAGTATTTT

j_call: TRBJ2-3
clone_size: -
d_call: -
v_call: TRBV6-5
cdr3_aa: CASSYSVPDTDTQYF
cdr3_nt: TGTGCCAGCAGTTACTCGGTTCCAGACACAGATACGCAGTATTTT

j_call: TRBJ1-1
clone_size: -
d_call: -
v_call: TRBV25-1
cdr3_aa: CASRVGSNTEAFF
cdr3_nt: TGTGCCAGCAGGGTCGGTTCGAACACTGAAGCTTTCTTT

j_call: TRBJ1-5
clone_size: -
d_call: -
v_call: TRBV23-1
cdr3_aa: CASVISEQPQHF
cdr3_nt: TGCGCCAGCGTTATCAGCGAACAGCCCCAGCATTTT

j_call: TRBJ1-1
clone_size: -
d_call: TRBD1
v_call: TRBV18
cdr3_aa: CASSRDRGIAEAFF
cdr3_nt: TGTGCCAGCTCTCGGGACAGGGGTATCGCTGAAGCTTTCTTT

j_call: TRBJ2-1
clone_size: -
d_call: -
v_call: TRBV25-1
cdr3_aa: CASRYNEQFF
cdr3_nt: TGTGCCAGTAGATACAATGAGCAGTTCTTC

j_call: TRBJ1-5
clone_size: once
d_call: -
v_call: TRBV7-8
cdr3_aa: CASSLNTGDHSNQPQHF
cdr3_nt: TGTGCCAGCAGCTTAAATACAGGTGATCATAGCAATCAGCCCCAGCATTTT

j_call: TRBJ2-7
clone_size: -
d_call: TRBD2
v_call: TRBV10-3
cdr3_aa: CAISESASGDYEQYF
cdr3_nt: TGTGCCATCAGTGAGTCTGCTAGCGGAGACTACGAGCAGTACTTC

j_call: TRBJ1-4
clone_size: -
d_call: -
v_call: TRBV30
cdr3_aa: CAWSVQGTNEKLFF
cdr3_nt: TGTGCCTGGAGTGTACAGGGTACTAATGAAAAACTGTTTTTT

j_call: TRBJ1-2
clone_size: -
d_call: TRBD1
v_call: TRBV29-1
cdr3_aa: CSVRDRGYGYTF
cdr3_nt: TGCAGCGTTCGGGACAGGGGGTATGGCTACACCTTC

j_call: TRBJ1-5
clone_size: -
d_call: -
v_call: TRBV27
cdr3_aa: CASSLTGFQPQHF
cdr3_nt: TGTGCCAGCAGCCTTACAGGGTTTCAGCCCCAGCATTTT

j_call: TRBJ2-7
clone_size: -
d_call: -
v_call: TRBV7-2
cdr3_aa: CASTGVSSYEQYF
cdr3_nt: TGTGCCAGCACTGGAGTCAGCTCCTACGAGCAGTACTTC

j_call: TRBJ1-2
clone_size: -
d_call: -
v_call: TRBV10-3
cdr3_aa: CAISELQGTGYTF
cdr3_nt: TGTGCCATCAGTGAGTTACAGGGCACGGGCTACACCTTC

j_call: TRBJ1-4
clone_size: -
d_call: -
v_call: TRBV6-6
cdr3_aa: CASSLRTGMLGEKLFF
cdr3_nt: TGTGCCAGCAGCCTACGGACGGGGATGCTTGGTGAAAAACTGTTTTTT

j_call: TRBJ2-1
clone_size: -
d_call: TRBD2
v_call: TRBV6-5
cdr3_aa: CASSYTFGGEQFF
cdr3_nt: TGTGCCAGCAGTTACACCTTCGGGGGGGAGCAGTTCTTC

j_call: TRBJ1-4
clone_size: -
d_call: TRBD1
v_call: TRBV7-8
cdr3_aa: CASSAYRGREKLFF
cdr3_nt: TGTGCCAGCAGCGCCTACAGGGGCAGGGAAAAACTGTTTTTT

j_call: TRBJ1-2
clone_size: -
d_call: TRBD1
v_call: TRBV5-6
cdr3_aa: CASSLPDRVDGYTF
cdr3_nt: TGTGCCAGCAGTTTACCCGACAGGGTTGACGGCTACACCTTC

j_call: TRBJ1-6
clone_size: -
d_call: TRBD1
v_call: TRBV5-8
cdr3_aa: CASSLTGTGLSPLHF
cdr3_nt: TGTGCCAGCAGCTTGACCGGGACAGGGCTGTCACCCCTCCACTTT

j_call: TRBJ2-7
clone_size: -
d_call: TRBD2
v_call: TRBV7-2
cdr3_aa: CASSVRLAGGRSSYEQYF
cdr3_nt: TGTGCCAGCAGCGTCCGACTAGCGGGAGGGAGGAGCTCCTACGAGCAGTACTTC

j_call: TRBJ2-4
clone_size: -
d_call: -
v_call: TRBV10-3
cdr3_aa: CAISVAGQGNIQYF
cdr3_nt: TGTGCCATCAGTGTGGCAGGGCAGGGGAACATTCAGTACTTC

j_call: TRBJ2-7
clone_size: -
d_call: TRBD2
v_call: TRBV10-3
cdr3_aa: CAISDPSGSYLGEQYF
cdr3_nt: TGTGCCATCAGTGACCCTAGCGGGAGTTACCTGGGGGAGCAGTACTTC

j_call: TRBJ1-2
clone_size: -
d_call: TRBD1
v_call: TRBV10-2
cdr3_aa: CASEGAGYGYTF
cdr3_nt: TGCGCCAGCGAGGGGGCCGGTTATGGCTACACCTTC

j_call: TRBJ2-5
clone_size: -
d_call: TRBD2
v_call: TRBV5-4
cdr3_aa: CASSFTSGDQETQYF
cdr3_nt: TGTGCCAGCAGCTTTACTAGCGGGGACCAAGAGACCCAGTACTTC

j_call: TRBJ2-7
clone_size: -
d_call: -
v_call: TRBV20-1
cdr3_aa: CSTGSSYEQYF
cdr3_nt: TGCAGCACAGGGTCCTCCTACGAGCAGTACTTC

j_call: TRBJ1-1
clone_size: -
d_call: -
v_call: TRBV2
cdr3_aa: CASSVPNLYGTEAFF
cdr3_nt: TGTGCCAGCAGTGTCCCTAACCTGTATGGCACTGAAGCTTTCTTT

j_call: TRBJ2-7
clone_size: once
d_call: TRBD2
v_call: TRBV18
cdr3_aa: CASSPLETKRGEQYF
cdr3_nt: TGTGCCAGCTCACCACTGGAAACTAAGCGGGGGGAGCAGTACTTC

j_call: TRBJ1-1
clone_size: -
d_call: -
v_call: TRBV6-1
cdr3_aa: CASRIPKRAFF
cdr3_nt: TGTGCCAGCAGGATCCCAAAGAGGGCTTTCTTT

j_call: TRBJ2-7
clone_size: -
d_call: TRBD2
v_call: TRBV6-6
cdr3_aa: CASSYGTSGSYEQYF
cdr3_nt: TGTGCCAGCAGTTACGGGACTAGCGGGAGTTACGAGCAGTACTTC

j_call: TRBJ1-2
clone_size: once
d_call: -
v_call: TRBV11-2
cdr3_aa: CASSPSPRDRSGGYTF
cdr3_nt: TGTGCCAGCAGTCCGAGCCCGCGGGACCGCTCCGGCGGCTACACCTTC

j_call: TRBJ2-5
clone_size: few
d_call: TRBD2
v_call: TRBV11-2
cdr3_aa: CASSLMGGRETQYF
cdr3_nt: TGTGCCAGCAGCTTAATGGGAGGGAGAGAGACCCAGTACTTC

j_call: TRBJ1-2
clone_size: -
d_call: TRBD1
v_call: TRBV9
cdr3_aa: CASSVGVRAGGIYGYTF
cdr3_nt: TGTGCCAGCAGCGTAGGAGTTAGGGCAGGGGGCATCTATGGCTACACCTTC

j_call: TRBJ2-1
clone_size: -
d_call: TRBD1
v_call: TRBV9
cdr3_aa: CASSATGAPYNEQFF
cdr3_nt: TGTGCCAGCAGCGCCACAGGGGCCCCCTACAATGAGCAGTTCTTC

j_call: TRBJ1-1
clone_size: -
d_call: -
v_call: TRBV6-6
cdr3_aa: CARTGNTEAFF
cdr3_nt: TGTGCCAGGACAGGTAACACTGAAGCTTTCTTT

j_call: TRBJ1-1
clone_size: -
d_call: -
v_call: TRBV11-2
cdr3_aa: CASSASTGLGTEAFF
cdr3_nt: TGTGCCAGCAGCGCCTCTACAGGGCTTGGAACTGAAGCTTTCTTT

j_call: TRBJ1-4
clone_size: -
d_call: -
v_call: TRBV7-2
cdr3_aa: CASSLGGREKLFF
cdr3_nt: TGTGCCAGCAGCTTAGGGGGGCGGGAAAAACTGTTTTTT

j_call: TRBJ2-3
clone_size: -
d_call: -
v_call: TRBV7-8
cdr3_aa: CASTRPPADTQYF
cdr3_nt: TGTGCCAGCACCCGTCCCCCGGCAGATACGCAGTATTTT

j_call: TRBJ2-3
clone_size: -
d_call: TRBD2
v_call: TRBV7-3
cdr3_aa: CASSLGLAGGVLTDTQYF
cdr3_nt: TGTGCCAGCAGCTTAGGGCTAGCGGGAGGCGTACTCACAGATACGCAGTATTTT

j_call: TRBJ2-1
clone_size: once
d_call: TRBD2
v_call: TRBV5-4
cdr3_aa: CASSIDRLAGVREQFF
cdr3_nt: TGTGCCAGCAGCATCGATCGCCTAGCGGGAGTCAGGGAGCAGTTCTTC

j_call: TRBJ1-4
clone_size: -
d_call: TRBD1
v_call: TRBV6-5
cdr3_aa: CASSYGSGTGVEKLFF
cdr3_nt: TGTGCCAGCAGTTACGGCTCCGGGACAGGGGTCGAAAAACTGTTTTTT

j_call: TRBJ2-5
clone_size: -
d_call: TRBD1
v_call: TRBV18
cdr3_aa: CASSPPGGYQETQYF
cdr3_nt: TGTGCCAGCTCACCACCAGGGGGCTACCAAGAGACCCAGTACTTC